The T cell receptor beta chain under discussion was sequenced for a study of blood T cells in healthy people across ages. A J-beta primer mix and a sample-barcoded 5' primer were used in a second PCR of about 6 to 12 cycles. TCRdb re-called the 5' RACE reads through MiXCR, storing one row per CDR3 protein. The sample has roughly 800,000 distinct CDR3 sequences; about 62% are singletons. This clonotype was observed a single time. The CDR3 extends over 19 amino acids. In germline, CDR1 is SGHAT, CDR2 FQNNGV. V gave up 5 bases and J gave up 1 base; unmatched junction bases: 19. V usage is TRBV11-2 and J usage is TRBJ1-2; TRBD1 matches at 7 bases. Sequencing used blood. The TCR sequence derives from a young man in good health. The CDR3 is CASSPAGLTGSLLNYGYTF. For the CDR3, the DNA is TGTGCCAGCAGCCCAGCGGGGTTGACAGGGTCCCTCCTTAACTATGGCTACACCTTC.